This T cell receptor beta chain is from a study of graft-versus-host responses after intestinal transplantation (dated by TCRdb to the early 2020s). Notes on the research overall: The transplants that recipients received were multivisceral, liver-intestinal, or isolated intestinal. The cohort enrolled some 23 intestinal transplant recipients including one retransplant, and a few patients lacking pretransplant specimens were excluded. Donor T cell macrochimerism was defined as a peak of at least 4% donor T cells among recipient peripheral blood mononuclear cells. Alloreactive clones were identified by sequencing pre-transplant mixed lymphocyte reaction products and comparing these products with unstimulated pre-transplant donor and recipient T cells. Every recipient was given anti-thymocyte globulin induction, then maintenance tacrolimus and steroids for approximately 3 years. After intestinal transplantation, graft-versus-host and host-versus-graft alloreactive T cell clones in the graft, circulation and bone marrow were tracked using bulk TCR-beta CDR3 sequencing. Rather than going through the commercial service, samples from a few later patients were sequenced in-house on an Illumina MiSeq and processed with MiXCR.

As for this clone: This clone's antigen is unknown. Base-call qualities are not available, and no considerably larger clone is one nucleotide away.

The method was the immunoSEQ multiplex PCR assay. For most patients, genomic DNA was isolated with the Qiagen DNeasy Blood and Tissue Kit and sent frozen to Adaptive Biotechnologies for TCR sequencing. Adaptive Biotechnologies carried out high-throughput TCR-beta CDR3 sequencing of genomic DNA for most patients. Per the source publication's procedure: Adaptive's ImmunoSEQ software supplied the TCR sequencing data for 15 to 20 patients, while MiXCR and VDJtools were used to process three other patients. To correct CD4 versus CD8 sorting errors, any sequence found in both subsets at a frequency ratio below 5:1 was removed. CDR3 nucleotide sequences shared by donor and recipient were removed because the origin of these sequences could not be assigned. Alloreactive clones required at least 2-fold expansion over unstimulated cells and minimum CFSE-low frequency of 0.002% (template counts) or 0.001% (read counts). Mappable clones were those detected in sequenced pre-transplant spleen, lymph node, or MLR CFSE-low populations of the donor or recipient. Cumulative frequency of alloreactive clones was calculated as a percentage of all sequences weighted by copy number. This is the immuneACCESS table as TCRdb keeps it, with only in-frame sequences that have V and J called. A part of the clones is gone; compared with another copy, unresolved V genes explain less than half, and the rest is unexplained. The V and J calls and clone size were taken over from that table, and D and trimming were inferred from the DNA. Here the sample has approximately 90,000 clones; roughly 90% occur a single time. The ten largest make up about 0.44% of the sample.

On the study overall, not on this receptor specifically: GvH clones turned up in recipient bone marrow, with some appearing earlier in ileal mucosa or blood, a pattern consistent with an intestinal mucosal origin. In patients with donor T cell macrochimerism, the allografts had high GvH to HvG T cell clonal ratios. Early after transplant, peak levels of circulating GvH clones were associated with declines in HvG clones. The relatively low number and heterogeneity of intestinal transplant patients limited the conclusions.

The time point label for this specimen denotes: cells obtained before transplantation from donor or recipient. CD3+CD4+ and CD3+CD8+ populations were FACS-sorted from unstimulated pre-transplant donor and recipient cells taken from spleen or lymph nodes. CDR3 length: 13 amino acids, cysteine to phenylalanine. Here the CDR3 DNA is all that survives: 39 bases in frame from base 1. The germline V gene specifies SGHAT as CDR1 and FQNNGV as CDR2. V loses 3 bases, J loses 3 bases, and the germline ends lie 6 bases apart. The material was unstimulated CD8+ T cells sorted from spleen or lymph node cells, obtained before transplant. In this chain, TRBV11-2 is recombined with TRBJ2-1, and TRBD1 may be the D gene, going by 5 matching bases. This sequence was found in a human donor who was the organ donor for an intestinal transplant. CDR3 region: CASSFDSYNEQFF. The DNA sequence is given as TGTGCCAGCAGCTTTGACAGCTACAATGAGCAGTTCTTC. When the CDR3 is completed using the reference TRBV11-2 and TRBJ2-1 genes on either side, the full variable domain is EAGVAQSPRYKIIEKRQSVAFWCNPISGHATLYWYQQILGQGPKLLIQFQNNGVVDDSQLPKDRFSAERLKGVDSTLKIQPAKLEDSAVYLCASSFDSYNEQFFGPGTRLTVL.